One and the same sample provided the 32 T cell receptor beta chains below, sequenced in a study of OX40 agonist ivuxolimab in advanced cancers. Measured with immunoSEQ multiplex PCR; TCRdb has only the in-frame clones, and not every one. Among about 100,000 clones listed, roughly 89% were seen once. Sequenced material: CD4+ or CD8+ T cells sorted from blood, taken in a trial of the OX40 agonist ivuxolimab. These receptors came from an adult with an advanced solid tumor such as melanoma, head and neck, liver or kidney cancer.

The chain joins TRBV18 to TRBJ2-3; 11 bases line up with TRBD2. CDR3 size: 17 residues. V lost 2 bases to trimming and J lost 4 bases; unmatched junction nucleotides: 8. The germline V gene has CDR1 KGHSH and CDR2 LQKENI. The CDR3 reads CASSPIPSGRPADTQYF. As DNA, the CDR3 is TGTGCCAGCTCACCAATTCCTAGCGGGAGGCCTGCAGATACGCAGTATTTT. Variable domain in full (rest from reference TRBV18 and TRBJ2-3): NAGVMQNPRHLVRRRGQEARLRCSPMKGHSHVYWYRQLPEEGLKFMVYLQKENIIDESGMPKERFSAEFPKEGPSILRIQQVVRGDSAAYFCASSPIPSGRPADTQYFGPGTRLTVL.

This chain links TRBV7-3 with TRBJ2-1, with D perhaps being TRBD1 or TRBD2 (6 bases each). The CDR3 has 14 residues. Germline loops: CDR1 SGHTA, CDR2 FQGTGA. The V gene lost 5 bases and the J gene lost 7 bases, with 15 bases spanning the gap. This CDR3 is CASSQSLGGNEQFF. The CDR3 DNA is TGTGCCAGCAGCCAAAGTTTAGGGGGGAATGAGCAGTTCTTC.

The chain joins TRBV12-1 to TRBJ2-2. TRBV12-1 is listed as a pseudogene. The CDR3 is 13 residues long. The CDR3 DNA is TGTGCCAGCAGCTTGGACAACACCGGGGAGCTGTTTTTT. Its translation: CASSLDNTGELFF.

The V gene is TRBV18, the J gene TRBJ2-5; the D is unclear. This CDR3 region has 13 residues. The V gene lost 6 bases and the J gene lost 3 bases, with 11 bases spanning the gap. Germline loops: CDR1 KGHSH, CDR2 LQKENI. CDR3 nucleotides: TGTGCCAGCTCCGTCGGACCCGAAGAGACCCAGTACTTC. Protein: CASSVGPEETQYF. Variable domain in full (rest from reference TRBV18 and TRBJ2-5): NAGVMQNPRHLVRRRGQEARLRCSPMKGHSHVYWYRQLPEEGLKFMVYLQKENIIDESGMPKERFSAEFPKEGPSILRIQQVVRGDSAAYFCASSVGPEETQYFGPGTRLLVL.

V and J are TRBV18 and TRBJ2-3, with unresolved D. The V end lost 4 bases, the J end lost 4 bases, and 12 bases lay between the germline ends. CDR1 and CDR2 (germline): KGHSH, LQKENI. The CDR3 extends over 14 amino acids. CDR3 bases: TGTGCCAGCTCACTTACCAGCTCCGCAGATACGCAGTATTTT. Its translation is CASSLTSSADTQYF.

This clone has only one observation. V gene TRBV14 combines with J gene TRBJ2-7; D ambiguous. V gave up 4 bases and J gave up 9 bases, with 19 bases separating them. Looked up from germline, CDR1 is SGHDN and CDR2 is FVKESK. This CDR3 contains 14 residues. CDR3 residues: CASSRSVHAGGQYF. As DNA, the CDR3 is TGTGCCAGCAGCCGCTCCGTGCACGCTGGCGGGCAGTACTTC.

V is TRBV18 and J is TRBJ2-2, with 12 bases fitting TRBD2. V lost 6 bases and J lost 4; bases outside the gene matches: 3. The CDR3 loop spans 15 amino acids. CDR1 and CDR2 from the germline V gene are KGHSH and LQKENI. The DNA for the CDR3 is TGTGCCAGCTCGCCTAGCGGGAGGGCCACCGGGGAGCTGTTTTTT. Its protein is CASSPSGRATGELFF.

This clone has a single count. J is TRBJ2-2 and V is TRBV6-1; D call uncertain. CDR3 size: 13 residues. The germline gives CDR1 MNHNS, CDR2 SASEGT. Trimming cost V 6 bases and J 4 bases, with 9 bases left between them. CDR3 loop: CASRRSSTGELFF. CDR3 DNA: TGTGCCAGCAGGCGCTCTAGCACCGGGGAGCTGTTTTTT.

The chain uses TRBV29-1 and TRBJ2-7; 8 bases agree with TRBD1. The length of the CDR3 is 14 residues. Trimming removed 2 bases from V and 7 bases from J; junction bases left unmatched: 10. Germline V gene lookup returns CDR1 SQVTM and CDR2 ANQGSEA. The chain's CDR3 is CSVERTGTAMEQYF. The CDR3 coding sequence is TGCAGCGTTGAACGGACAGGGACGGCTATGGAGCAGTACTTC.

This rearrangement joins TRBV29-1 to TRBJ2-3, with TRBD2 matching 9 bases. After removal of 4 bases from V and 1 base from J, the junction contained 3 bases not matched to a gene. Germline V gene data show CDR1 as SQVTM and CDR2 as ANQGSEA. CDR3 size: 14 residues. Here the CDR3 DNA reads TGCAGCGTTGGGGCGGGAGGGGGCACAGATACGCAGTATTTT. This sequence encodes CSVGAGGGTDTQYF.

The chain has TRBV7-2 and TRBJ2-3; a possible D gene is TRBD2 (5 bases). Germline V lookup: CDR1 SGHTA, CDR2 FQGNSA. V was clipped by 5 bases and J by 3 bases, with 9 bases between them. The CDR3 spans 13 residues. The CDR3 nucleotides read TGTGCCAGCAGCCCCGAGGGTACAGATACGCAGTATTTT. The encoded protein is CASSPEGTDTQYF.

J is TRBJ2-7 and V is TRBV11-2; 9 positions match TRBD1. This CDR3 is 14 amino acids long. With 4 bases clipped from V and 4 bases from J, the junction kept 5 bases outside the gene matches. Germline assignment: CDR1 SGHAT and CDR2 FQNNGV. The CDR3 DNA reads TGTGCCAGCAGCTCCGGGACAGGGATTTACGAGCAGTACTTC. The encoded protein is CASSSGTGIYEQYF.

The chain combines TRBV15 with TRBJ2-1, with TRBD2 as a possible D gene (7 bases). Trimming took 0 bases from V and 0 from J, leaving 12 bases between them. Germline V lookup: CDR1 LNHNV, CDR2 YYDKDF (reference sequence). The CDR3 is 17 residues long. The CDR3 sequence is CATSRDYGGASYNEQFF. The CDR3 region has the DNA TGTGCCACCAGCAGAGATTATGGGGGGGCCTCCTACAATGAGCAGTTCTTC. The complete variable domain, with remaining parts taken from reference TRBV15 and TRBJ2-1, reads DAMVIQNPRYQVTQFGKPVTLSCSQTLNHNVMYWYQQKSSQAPKLLFHYYDKDFNNEADTPDNFQSRRPNTSFCFLDIRSPGLGDTAMYLCATSRDYGGASYNEQFFGPGTRLTVL.

This chain links TRBV6-5 with TRBJ1-5, with D unresolved. The CDR3 has 12 residues. Trimming took off 6 bases at V and 3 bases at J, with 6 bases between the two ends. Germline V lookup: CDR1 MNHEY, CDR2 SVGAGI. The CDR3 DNA reads TGTGCCAGCAGGGCCCCCAATCAGCCCCAGCATTTT. This encodes CASRAPNQPQHF.

This clone has only a few counts. The genes are TRBV10-1 and TRBJ1-6, with 10 bases lining up with TRBD1. V was pared by 9 bases and J by 7 bases, with 15 bases of the junction left unmatched. Germline CDR1 is WNHNN and CDR2 is SYGVQD (reference sequence). The CDR3 spans 17 residues. CDR3 residues: CARPPRDRGRDNSPLHF. CDR3 in DNA: TGCGCCAGGCCCCCCCGGGACAGGGGTAGGGACAATTCACCCCTCCACTTT.

The chain has TRBV4-3 and TRBJ2-2; 9 nucleotides align to TRBD2. Germline CDR1 and CDR2: LGHNA and YSLEER. The CDR3 sequence is 16 residues long. The J segment lost 8 bases and the V segment lost 1 base, leaving 8 bases of the junction unmatched. Written as DNA, the CDR3 is TGCGCCAGCAGCCAAGCGTTGCTAGCGGGACAGGGGGAGCTGTTTTTT. This encodes CASSQALLAGQGELFF.

The chain employs TRBV7-2 and TRBJ1-4; D ambiguous. The CDR3 length is 13 residues. V lost 5 bases, J lost 5 bases, and 9 bases lay in between. Looked up from germline, CDR1 is SGHTA and CDR2 is FQGNSA. The CDR3 loop reads CASSPRQNEKLFF. CDR3 bases: TGTGCCAGCAGCCCTCGGCAAAATGAAAAACTGTTTTTT.

The chain links TRBV5-1 to TRBJ2-7; D is ambiguous. V lost 3 bases and J 4 bases, leaving 8 bases between the germline ends. Germline loops: CDR1 SGHRS, CDR2 YFSETQ. The CDR3 totals 12 residues. The CDR3 protein is CASSSFKYEQYF. CDR3 DNA sequence: TGCGCCAGCAGCTCCTTCAAATACGAGCAGTACTTC.

V is TRBV5-5 and J is TRBJ2-7; TRBD2 matches at 8 bases. Germline-derived CDR1 and CDR2 are SGHKS and YYEKEE (reference sequence). The J segment lost 1 base and the V segment lost 4 bases, leaving 7 bases of the junction unmatched. The CDR3 contains 15 residues. Here the CDR3 reads CASSRSGASSYEQYF. The CDR3 nucleotides read TGTGCCAGCAGCCGTAGCGGGGCCTCATCCTACGAGCAGTACTTC.

The V and J genes are TRBV2 and TRBJ2-7; 7 bases line up with TRBD2. The V segment lost 0 bases and the J segment 7 bases; nucleotides outside the gene matches: 9. The CDR3 spans 15 residues. Per germline, CDR1 SNHLY and CDR2 FYNNEI. DNA of the CDR3: TGTGCCAGCAGTGAAGCGGGGGGGAACCTATTTGAGCAGTACTTC. Its protein is CASSEAGGNLFEQYF.

There are a few counts of this clone. The sample holds other DNA sequences that translate to the same CDR3. The J gene is TRBJ2-5, the V gene TRBV7-9; no clear D. This CDR3 has 12 residues. V lost 5 bases to trimming and J lost 5 bases, with 9 bases between them. CDR1 and CDR2 from the germline V gene are SEHNR and FQNEAQ (reference sequence). This CDR3 reads CASSLVGETQYF. The DNA for the CDR3 is TGTGCCAGCAGCCTGGTAGGGGAGACCCAGTACTTC.

The chain combines TRBV19 with TRBJ2-7; D is tentatively TRBD1 or TRBD2 (5 bases each). Germline V gene sequence: CDR1 LNHDA, CDR2 SQIVND (reference sequence). Trimming left V 5 bases short and J 0 bases short, with 11 bases between. This CDR3 has 14 residues. The DNA of the CDR3 is TGTGCCAGTAGTCCGGGGACGGTCTCCTACGAGCAGTACTTC. Its translation is CASSPGTVSYEQYF.

As for this clone: The same CDR3 also results from other DNA sequences found in this sample. The V and J genes are TRBV19 and TRBJ2-2; 9 bases match TRBD2. Germline lookup yields CDR1 LNHDA and CDR2 SQIVND (reference sequence). The CDR3 has 15 residues. Trimming cost V 5 bases and J 0 bases; bases outside gene matches: 1. CDR3: CASSSSGTNTGELFF. Written as DNA, the CDR3 is TGTGCCAGTAGTTCTAGCGGGACGAACACCGGGGAGCTGTTTTTT.

This clone has only a few counts. DNA of the CDR3: TGTGCCAGCTCACCACAGGAAGCAGATAACTATGGCTACACCTTC. Translated: CASSPQEADNYGYTF. The chain employs TRBV18 and TRBJ1-2; D unresolved. Trimming took 1 base from V and 1 from J, leaving 10 bases between them. CDR3 length: 15 amino acids. Germline values: CDR1 KGHSH, CDR2 LQKENI.

The CDR3 bases are TGTGCCAGCAGTGGGGGGCTAGGGGCCAACGTCCTGACTTTC. Protein product: CASSGGLGANVLTF. This chain uses TRBV6-1 with TRBJ2-6; TRBD1 is a possible D gene (6 bases). V lost 4 bases and J 4 bases, leaving 8 bases between the germline ends. CDR3 length equals 14 residues. The germline V gene encodes CDR1 MNHNS and CDR2 SASEGT.

The chain employs TRBV11-2 and TRBJ2-5, with 10 bases aligning to TRBD2. Germline CDR1 and CDR2: SGHAT and FQNNGV. The CDR3 totals 17 residues. J lost 5 bases, V lost 5 bases, and 14 bases had no gene match. Here the CDR3 reads CASSPRALAGGWETQYF. In DNA form, the CDR3 reads TGTGCCAGCAGCCCCCGGGCTTTAGCGGGGGGTTGGGAGACCCAGTACTTC.

In regard to this clone: Other DNA sequences in the sample encode the same CDR3. This sequence joins TRBV4-3 and TRBJ2-1; D call uncertain. This CDR3 has 13 residues. CDR1 is LGHNA, CDR2 YSLEER, per germline. The V end was cut by 4 bases, the J end by 8 bases, with 12 bases between. The CDR3 DNA sequence: TGCGCCAGCAGCCGAAGTGGGTCACATGAGCAGTTCTTC. Encoded protein: CASSRSGSHEQFF.

The chain uses TRBV18 and TRBJ1-2; TRBD1 is a possible D gene (6 bases). The germline V gene has CDR1 KGHSH and CDR2 LQKENI. Trimming pared 3 bases from V and 8 bases from J, leaving 16 bases between. CDR3 length: 14 residues. CDR3 DNA sequence: TGTGCCAGCTCACCGCGACAGGAGGTGGGGGGCTACACCTTC. Translating gives CASSPRQEVGGYTF.

The chain recombines TRBV7-2 with TRBJ2-7; 11 nucleotides match TRBD2. J was trimmed by 0 bases and V by 5 bases; bases with no gene match: 9. Per germline, CDR1 SGHTA and CDR2 FQGNSA. The CDR3 length is 17 residues. The CDR3 loop is CASSPRTSGLTSYEQYF. The CDR3 DNA sequence: TGTGCCAGCAGCCCCCGGACTAGCGGGTTAACCTCCTACGAGCAGTACTTC. The full variable domain, in which reference TRBV7-2 and TRBJ2-7 provide the parts outside the CDR3, is GAGVSQSPSNKVTEKGKDVELRCDPISGHTALYWYRQSLGQGLEFLIYFQGNSAPDKSGLPSDRFSAERTGGSVSTLTIQRTQQEDSAVYLCASSPRTSGLTSYEQYFGPGTRLTVT.

The genes are TRBV7-2 and TRBJ2-1; no clear D. Germline V gene data show CDR1 as SGHTA and CDR2 as FQGNSA. Trimming removed 5 bases from V and 5 bases from J, with 7 bases in between. CDR3 length: 12 residues. The CDR3 protein is CASSRRDNEQFF. In DNA, the CDR3 is TGTGCCAGCAGCCGCCGAGACAATGAGCAGTTCTTC.

V gene TRBV7-3 combines with J gene TRBJ2-1; 12 bases line up with TRBD2. V was pared by 2 bases and J by 8 bases, with 10 bases of the junction left unmatched. CDR3 length: 17 amino acids. In germline, CDR1 is SGHTA, CDR2 FQGTGA. The CDR3 sequence is CASSLETSGGPVHEQFF. The CDR3, as DNA: TGTGCCAGCAGCTTAGAAACTAGCGGGGGGCCTGTGCATGAGCAGTTCTTC.

The chain recombines TRBV7-2 with TRBJ1-2; possible D gene TRBD1, 5 bases. Germline V gene data show CDR1 as SGHTA and CDR2 as FQGNSA. The CDR3 is 13 residues long. Trimming removed 1 base at V and 8 bases at J, with 11 bases between. The CDR3 nucleotides are TGTGCCAGCAGCTTAGTTAGGGGTGGCGGCTACACCTTC. Translated: CASSLVRGGGYTF. The whole variable domain, remainder taken from reference TRBV7-2 and TRBJ1-2, is GAGVSQSPSNKVTEKGKDVELRCDPISGHTALYWYRQSLGQGLEFLIYFQGNSAPDKSGLPSDRFSAERTGGSVSTLTIQRTQQEDSAVYLCASSLVRGGGYTFGSGTRLTVV.